This T cell receptor (beta chain) was sequenced in a study of cytomegalovirus exposure and HLA in healthy donors (dated 2017 in TCRdb). Context from the whole study: An earlier analysis of roughly 500 of the donors reported under 300 Gb of sequence data and around 110 million unique TCR beta sequences obtained from roughly 180 million T cells. Approximately 300 gigabases of sequencing data and approximately 91 million unique TCR sequences made up an early release that covered 640 HLA-typed donors. Of the 300 to 500 genotyped donors, roughly 76% were placed in the genetic ancestry cluster associated with self-reported Caucasian donors. The study aimed to test whether signatures of past pathogen exposure could be identified by cataloging public T cell receptors. The study used immunosequencing to profile the T cell repertoires of approximately 630 subjects and linked those repertoires to cytomegalovirus serostatus. A separate validation cohort of 90 to 150 different subjects was used in addition to the approximately 640-subject first cohort. High-throughput TCR immunosequencing, statistical association of individual TCRs with disease status, and machine learning were combined to predict cytomegalovirus infection status. In a later analysis, previously published TCR beta repertoires from 500 to 750 donors were re-analyzed and high-resolution HLA genotyping was added so that TCR occurrence patterns could be studied. Rather than using new phenotypic data, the later analysis identified candidate immune exposures from TCR beta sequences and from how often those sequences occurred across donors. An earlier analysis of approximately 630 of the donors applied high-throughput TCR beta sequencing to assess whether each TCR beta V gene segment acted as functional or pseudogenic. Donor age, sex, ethnicity and CMV serostatus were compiled together with the repertoire data. A later genetic analysis took genome-wide SNP genotypes for about 55% of the 666 donors and used that subset as a discovery cohort. All discovery cohort repertoires had been generated using a single sequencing platform. HLA typing covered class I and class II loci at four-digit resolution. Typing coverage varied by locus: about 629-640 donors for A, B, C, DRB1 and DQB1; roughly 560 for DQA1; some 610 for DPA1; under 490 for DPB1. Because of strong linkage in the cohort, four to six DR-DQ haplotypes were treated as single units for association and clustering. Among 300 to 500 genotyped donors of the cohort, an average of around 250,000 unique TCR beta nucleotide sequences was sequenced per donor, of which about 18% were non-productive. Study-wide conclusions, independent of this receptor: Compared with equally common non-associated chains, HLA-associated TCR beta chains in a later analysis were more clonally expanded and had lower generation probabilities. A further reported finding was that TCR beta sequences accurately predicted the HLA-A and HLA-B alleles for most subjects in the first cohort. In this cohort, only TCR beta chains were sequenced, and detectable features were limited by the absence of alpha or paired-chain data. Because HLA typing was missing for some donors at each locus, association tests included only the typed subset. In a later analysis, TCR association rates were found to vary across HLA loci, with the most associated TCRs seen for DRB1 alleles and the fewest for HLA-C alleles. Some IMGT-functional V segments, including TRBV6-2 and TRBV6-3, could not be distinguished by the 87-base-pair reads and were therefore excluded. Compared with the approximately 700-donor mean, donors in an Asian-associated ancestry cluster had fewer N-insertions in productive TCRs, according to a later genetic analysis. When HLA alleles, especially DR and DQ, strongly co-occurred, TCR associations were difficult to assign to individual alleles. In a later genetic analysis, a missense DCLRE1C variant was associated with V-gene and J-gene trimming of TCR beta chains, and the association was replicated in an independent cohort. The study gave a list of around 170 TCR beta chains associated with cytomegalovirus. In vitro tests confirmed that a few of the cytomegalovirus-associated TCR beta chains recognize cytomegalovirus antigens. A cluster of highly shared sequence variants was judged likely to be a technical artifact of the sequencing pipeline. The classifier was reported to diagnose cytomegalovirus status with high specificity and sensitivity in both the original and validation cohorts. Most TCR sequences were seen in very few donors, while some public TCRs were found in many individuals. The authors suggested that the approach could potentially be extended to other disease states and immunological phenotypes. According to a later analysis, most CMV-associated TCR beta chains appeared to be HLA-restricted, and the HLA associations seemed to be driven largely by CMV exposure. Immune exposure information for the cohort was limited to CMV serostatus. A later analysis associated about 17,000 TCR beta sequences with specific HLA alleles at a false discovery rate of 0.05. Correlated functional status among segregating V segments might be attributable to linkage disequilibrium, but an unknown experimental factor could not be ruled out. An earlier analysis of approximately 540 of the donors showed that most TCR beta V segments appeared in productive rearrangements either about 90% or about 30% of the time, which broadly matched IMGT annotations. In a later analysis, several top co-occurrence clusters were reported to appear linked to parvovirus B19, influenza, CMV and Epstein-Barr virus. Presence/absence analyses assumed roughly uniform sequencing depth across donors, an assumption that may not hold. About 15 rarely observed V segments, including chromosome 9 orphons, were excluded from the earlier analysis of several hundred of the donors because counts were too low.

Libraries were prepared through the immunoSEQ multiplex PCR assay. The multiplex PCR relied on a mix of 60 forward primers for TCR Vbeta segments and 13 reverse primers for TCR Jbeta segments. The CDR3 region of rearranged TCR beta genes was amplified from genomic DNA by a multiplex PCR assay. Amplified TCR beta libraries were sequenced as 87-base-pair reads on the Illumina HiSeq System. The source study handled its data this way. Across the roughly 600 repertoires, a later analysis counted some 80 million unique TCR beta chains, roughly 11 million of which were shared by at least two donors. Raw reads were error-corrected and collapsed into unique sequences with a nearest-neighbor algorithm that merged closely related sequences to remove PCR and sequencing errors. CDR3 sequences were aligned to IMGT reference sequences to assign V, D and J gene segments. For a sequence to be retained, at least a six-nucleotide match to both a V gene segment and a J gene segment was required. Rearrangements were classified as productive when the CDR3 lacked stop codons and remained in frame with V and J, and all other rearrangements were classified as non-productive. CDR3 was defined by IMGT convention, running from the second conserved V-encoded cysteine to the conserved J-encoded phenylalanine. Sequences without an unambiguous match to a single V gene segment were excluded from the earlier analysis of approximately 600 of the donors. In an earlier analysis of several hundred of the donors, V segments were called functional above 56.7% productive rearrangements and were called segregating when the between-donor standard deviation exceeded 5%. A statistical classification framework was built for diagnosing cytomegalovirus status from the catalog of TCR beta chain sequences. A later analysis assigned V and J genes by comparing TCR nucleotide sequences with IMGT/GENE-DB human TR gene sequences. In a later analysis, CDR3 sequences and most-parsimonious VDJ recombination scenarios were assigned using the TCRdist pipeline. In a later analysis, each TCR beta chain was defined by its CDR3 amino acid sequence together with its V-gene family, and reads without a unique V-gene family were excluded. In a later analysis, approximately 640 highly shared, low-generation-probability nucleotide sequences were removed to address suspected cross-contamination and a sequencing artifact. In a later analysis, a clonal expansion index for each public chain was calculated from normalized within-repertoire ranks of inferred template counts. In a later analysis, generation probabilities were computed using a VDJ recombination model fitted to out-of-frame rearrangements, and the results were checked against IGoR. In a later analysis, TCR-TCR, TCR-HLA and TCR-CMV co-occurrence was scored with hypergeometric tests, and a repertoire-size bias correction was applied to TCR pairs. False discovery rates were estimated in a later analysis by permuting HLA or CMV assignments 20 times. In a later analysis, co-occurring TCRs were grouped using DBSCAN, with TCRdist sequence similarity added in when clustering inside HLA-allele-positive subsets. Repertoires with fewer than 30,000 or more than 120,000 public chains, plus five repertoires with anomalous nucleotide sharing, were excluded from co-occurrence clustering. What TCRdb holds here is the immuneACCESS table cut down to in-frame rearrangements. Part of the clones is not present; checked against another copy, under half of the missing clones reflect an unresolved V gene, and the others are unexplained. V and J calls and clone size are those listed in that table; D and trimming were worked out from the DNA. This sample gives roughly 140,000 clones in total; 78% of them show up just once. Clones ranked in the top ten supply approximately 2.9% of the sample.

The CDR3 runs 17 residues from the cysteine to the phenylalanine. CDR3 DNA is the only sequence kept; it has 51 bases, read in frame from the first base. CDR1 SGHRS and CDR2 YFSETQ were looked up in the germline V gene. V has 2 bases trimmed and J has 4 bases trimmed; junction bases matching no gene number 7. The cohort consisted of hundreds of healthy bone marrow donors. All cohort members were sampled while nominally healthy, although unrecorded immune exposures were likely present. The donor tested CMV seropositive and was one of the 289 seropositive cohort members. A peripheral blood sample was provided by each donor, and peripheral blood mononuclear cells were used for TCR beta sequencing. Genomic DNA was extracted from the blood cell samples with the Qiagen DNeasy Blood Extraction Kit. On this clone: This receptor's antigen is unknown. No quality values exist for individual bases; no much larger clone is one base distant.

The source material was PBMCs. The chain uses TRBV5-1 and TRBJ2-2; 11 bases in the junction line up with TRBD2. This sequence was found in a man in his forties in good health and CMV-seropositive. The sequenced DNA: TGCGCCAGCAGCTTCACCGGGACTAGCGGACCCACCGGGGAGCTGTTTTTT. It specifies CASSFTGTSGPTGELFF.